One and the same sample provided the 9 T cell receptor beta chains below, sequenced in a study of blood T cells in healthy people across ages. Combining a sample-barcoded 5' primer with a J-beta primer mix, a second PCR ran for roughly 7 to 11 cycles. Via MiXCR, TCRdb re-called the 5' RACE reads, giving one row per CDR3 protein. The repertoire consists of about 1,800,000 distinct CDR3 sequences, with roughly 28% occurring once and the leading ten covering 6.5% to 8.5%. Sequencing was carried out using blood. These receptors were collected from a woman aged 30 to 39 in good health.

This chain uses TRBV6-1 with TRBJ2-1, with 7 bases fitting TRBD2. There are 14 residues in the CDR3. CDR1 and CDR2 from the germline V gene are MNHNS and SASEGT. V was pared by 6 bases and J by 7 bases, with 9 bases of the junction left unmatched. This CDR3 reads CASSAQWGGNEQFF. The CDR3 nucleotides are TGTGCCAGCAGCGCCCAGTGGGGGGGAAATGAGCAGTTCTTC.

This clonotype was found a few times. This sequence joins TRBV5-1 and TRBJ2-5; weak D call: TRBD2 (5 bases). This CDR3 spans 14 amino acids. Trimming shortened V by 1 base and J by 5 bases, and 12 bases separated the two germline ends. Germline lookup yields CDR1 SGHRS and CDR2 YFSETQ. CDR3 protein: CASSLPARGETQYF. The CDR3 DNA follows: TGCGCCAGCAGCTTGCCGGCCCGCGGGGAGACCCAGTACTTC.

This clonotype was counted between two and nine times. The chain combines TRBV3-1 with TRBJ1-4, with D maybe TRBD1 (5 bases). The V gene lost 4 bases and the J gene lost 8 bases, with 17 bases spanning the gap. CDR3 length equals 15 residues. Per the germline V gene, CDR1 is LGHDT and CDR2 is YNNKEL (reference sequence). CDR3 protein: CASSRKGQSSEKLFF. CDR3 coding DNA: TGTGCCAGCAGCCGAAAGGGGCAGTCCAGCGAAAAACTGTTTTTT.

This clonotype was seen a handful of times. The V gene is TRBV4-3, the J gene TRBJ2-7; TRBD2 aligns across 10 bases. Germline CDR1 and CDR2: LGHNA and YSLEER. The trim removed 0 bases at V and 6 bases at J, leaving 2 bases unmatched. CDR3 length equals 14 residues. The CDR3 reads CASSQDLAGVEQYF. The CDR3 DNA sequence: TGCGCCAGCAGCCAAGACCTAGCGGGAGTCGAGCAGTACTTC.

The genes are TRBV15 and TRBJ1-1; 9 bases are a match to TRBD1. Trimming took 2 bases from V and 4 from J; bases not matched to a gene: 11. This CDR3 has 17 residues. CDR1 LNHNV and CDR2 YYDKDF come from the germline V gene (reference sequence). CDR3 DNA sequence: TGTGCCACCAGCAGAACACCGGGACAGGGATCCGGCACTGAAGCTTTCTTT. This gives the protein CATSRTPGQGSGTEAFF.

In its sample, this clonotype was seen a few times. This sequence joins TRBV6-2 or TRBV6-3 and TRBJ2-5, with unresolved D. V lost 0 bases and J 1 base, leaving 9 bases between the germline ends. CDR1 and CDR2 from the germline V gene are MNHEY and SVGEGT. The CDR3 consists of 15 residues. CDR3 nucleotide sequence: TGTGCCAGCAGTTACTCGACATTAGTCCAAGAGACCCAGTACTTC. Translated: CASSYSTLVQETQYF.

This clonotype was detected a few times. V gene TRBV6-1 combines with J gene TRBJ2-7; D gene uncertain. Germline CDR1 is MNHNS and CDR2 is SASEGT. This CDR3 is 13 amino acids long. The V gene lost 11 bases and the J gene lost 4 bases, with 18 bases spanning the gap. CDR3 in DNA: TGTGCCGGATTGGACGGTAACCGGTACGAGCAGTACTTC. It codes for CAGLDGNRYEQYF.

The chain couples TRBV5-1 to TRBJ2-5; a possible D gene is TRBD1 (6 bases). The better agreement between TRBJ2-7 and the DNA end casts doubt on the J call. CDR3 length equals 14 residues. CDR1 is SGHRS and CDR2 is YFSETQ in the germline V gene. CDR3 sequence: CASSWGPRGYEQYF. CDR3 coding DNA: TGCGCCAGCAGCTGGGGGCCGCGCGGATACGAGCAGTACTTC.

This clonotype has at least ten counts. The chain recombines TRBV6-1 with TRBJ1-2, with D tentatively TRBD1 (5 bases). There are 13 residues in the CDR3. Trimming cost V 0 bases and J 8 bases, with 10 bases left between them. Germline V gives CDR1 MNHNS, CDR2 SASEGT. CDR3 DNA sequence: TGTGCCAGCAGTGAAGCGGGGGGTTACGGCTACACCTTC. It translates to CASSEAGGYGYTF.